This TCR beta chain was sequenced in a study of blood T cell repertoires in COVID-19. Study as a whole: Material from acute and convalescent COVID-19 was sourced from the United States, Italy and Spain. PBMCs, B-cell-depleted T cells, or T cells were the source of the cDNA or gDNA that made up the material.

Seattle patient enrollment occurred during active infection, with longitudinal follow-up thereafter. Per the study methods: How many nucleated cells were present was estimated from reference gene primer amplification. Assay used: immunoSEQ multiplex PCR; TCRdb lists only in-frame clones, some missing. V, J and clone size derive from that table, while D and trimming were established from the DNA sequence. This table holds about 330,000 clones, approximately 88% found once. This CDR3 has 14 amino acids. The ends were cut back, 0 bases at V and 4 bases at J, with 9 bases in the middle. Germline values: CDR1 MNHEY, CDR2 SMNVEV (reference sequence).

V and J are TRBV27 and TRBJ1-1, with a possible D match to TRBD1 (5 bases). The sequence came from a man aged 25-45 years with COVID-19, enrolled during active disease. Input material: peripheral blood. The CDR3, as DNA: TGTGCCAGCAGTTTATCGAGACAGAGCACTGAAGCTTTCTTT. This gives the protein CASSLSRQSTEAFF.